The clone carrying this TCR beta chain appeared a few times. Its antigen is as yet unknown. Template switching with 5'RACE generated the TCR cDNA and added a universal primer site and UMIs. TCRdb used MiXCR to reprocess the 5' RACE reads, holding one entry per CDR3 protein. The profile shows fewer than 400,000 distinct CDR3 sequences, 6% to 8% of them singletons. The data belong to a study of T cells after yellow fever vaccination. Study-wide findings and caveats: On re-exposure, the response was weaker but peaked faster, at day 5 versus 15. Overall, a small share of clonotypes was seen in both CD4 and CD8 compartments. Most clones from primary vaccination resurfaced after the booster (96% CD4, about 91% CD8).

The ends were cut back, 4 bases at V and 3 bases at J, with 16 bases in the middle. CDR3 size: 17 residues. Germline V gives CDR1 LGHNA, CDR2 YSLEER. This chain uses TRBV4-3 with TRBJ1-6, with D uncertain. Sample: PBMCs, taken 5 days after the yellow fever booster vaccination. The clonotype comes from a man aged 25-45 years who received the YFV17D yellow fever vaccine. The chain's CDR3 is CASSLGRNRDYNSPLHF. Here the CDR3 DNA reads TGCGCCAGCAGCCTCGGACGGAATAGGGACTATAATTCACCCCTCCACTTT.